What follows are 6 T cell receptor beta chains derived from one specimen sequenced in a study of T-cell reconstitution after alpha-beta-depleted transplantation in children. Construction of the TCRbeta library involved unique molecular identifiers. A single record per CDR3 protein comes from TCRdb applying MiXCR to the PCR reads. The repertoire includes about 240,000 distinct CDR3 sequences, 12% of them detected once, and over 2% sits in the top ten. Sequenced material: PBMCs from the stem cell graft donor, taken from the stem cell graft. These receptors all come from a human donor who donated a stem cell graft to a child with acute lymphoblastic leukemia.

A remark on this clonotype: A single base separates this from a much larger clone, so it may be a read error. The J gene is TRBJ2-5, the V gene TRBV3-1; the D is unclear. Germline-derived CDR1 and CDR2 are LGHDT and YNNKEL (reference sequence). The CDR3 has 15 amino acids. The germline V and J ends were trimmed by 4 bases and 4 bases, with 16 bases remaining between them. Here the CDR3 reads CASSRTRLCRETQYF. The CDR3 DNA reads TGTGCCAGCAGCCGAACCAGGTTATGTCGAGAGACCCAGTACTTC.

This clonotype was recorded many times. The CDR3 is CASATTRARAEQYF. The CDR3 DNA sequence: TGTGCCAGCGCAACTACGCGGGCAAGGGCCGAGCAGTACTTC. The chain has TRBV18 and TRBJ2-7; the D gene is possibly TRBD2 (5 bases). The germline V gene has CDR1 KGHSH and CDR2 LQKENI. V gave up 8 bases and J gave up 6 bases, with 20 bases separating them. The CDR3 extends over 14 amino acids.

This clonotype was detected ten times or more. This sequence joins TRBV12-5 and TRBJ2-1; 10 bases map to TRBD1. V gave up 4 bases and J gave up 1 base; unmatched junction bases: 4. Germline V gene data show CDR1 as LGHNT and CDR2 as FRNRAP. The CDR3 has 16 residues. CDR3 loop: CASGSTDRGSYNEQFF. The CDR3 DNA sequence: TGTGCTAGTGGTTCAACGGACAGGGGGTCCTACAATGAGCAGTTCTTC.

V is TRBV20-1 and J is TRBJ2-7, with a possible D match to TRBD2 (5 bases). V gave up 0 bases and J gave up 5 bases, with 8 bases separating them. The CDR3 covers 12 residues. Per germline, CDR1 DFQATT and CDR2 SNEGSKA (reference sequence). The CDR3 DNA is TGCAGTGCTAGAGAGTACGGGGACGAGCAGTACTTC. The encoded protein is CSAREYGDEQYF.

Remarks on this clonotype: The germline gene is not matched at one end of the junction; a read error may be the cause. J is TRBJ2-3 and V is TRBV4-3; TRBD2 is a possible D gene (5 bases). The germline CDR1 and CDR2 sequences are LGHNA and YSLEER. The CDR3 covers 17 residues. CDR3 DNA sequence: TGCGCCAGCAGCCAAGATCTGGCACGGGCTAGCACAGATACGCAGTATTTC. This sequence encodes CASSQDLARASTDTQYF.

The chain employs TRBV4-2 and TRBJ1-5; TRBD1 aligns across 11 bases. The germline V gene encodes CDR1 LGHNA and CDR2 YNFKEQ. CDR3 length: 19 amino acids. V lost 4 bases and J lost 3; bases outside the gene matches: 14. The CDR3 sequence is CASSRYSGTGGVNNQPQHF. The CDR3, as DNA: TGTGCCAGCAGCCGATACTCCGGGACAGGGGGTGTTAACAATCAGCCCCAGCATTTT.